Below are 24 T cell receptor beta chains sequenced from a single sample in a study of identical twins. TCRdb ran MiXCR on the 5' RACE reads and lists one entry per CDR3 protein. The profile shows around 370,000 distinct CDR3 sequences, approximately 10% of them singletons. The source material was naive T cells sorted from blood. The receptor source for this set is a woman aged 45 to 65 in good health.

V gene TRBV7-9 combines with J gene TRBJ2-3, with D hard to call. V was pared by 5 bases and J by 2 bases, with 14 bases between. The CDR3 has 15 amino acids. Per germline, CDR1 SEHNR and CDR2 FQNEAQ (reference sequence). CDR3 protein: CASSDSGRNTDTQYF. The CDR3 DNA reads TGTGCCAGCAGCGACTCGGGCAGAAACACAGATACGCAGTATTTT.

This clonotype was detected ten times or more. This chain joins TRBV14 and TRBJ2-1; 10 bases line up with TRBD1. Looked up from germline, CDR1 is SGHDN and CDR2 is FVKESK. V shed 2 bases and J 7 bases; nucleotides not matched to a gene: 8. The CDR3 is made up of 16 amino acids. The CDR3 loop is CASSQSGQGFVNEQFF. The CDR3 DNA is TGTGCCAGCAGCCAATCGGGACAGGGGTTTGTGAATGAGCAGTTCTTC.

Only a few counts were recorded for this clonotype. The chain links TRBV27 to TRBJ2-1; 10 bases line up with TRBD2. From germline, CDR1 is MNHEY and CDR2 SMNVEV (reference sequence). Trimming cost V 2 bases and J 7 bases; bases outside gene matches: 2. This CDR3 comprises 14 residues. CDR3 region: CASSLLAGENEQFF. CDR3 bases: TGTGCCAGCAGTTTACTAGCGGGAGAGAATGAGCAGTTCTTC.

The chain carries TRBV28 and TRBJ1-2; no reliable D call. Trimming took off 3 bases at V and 0 bases at J, with 11 bases between the two ends. Germline lookup yields CDR1 MDHEN and CDR2 SYDVKM. The CDR3 is 15 residues long. DNA for the CDR3: TGTGCCAGCAGTTTGGTTCGCCGTACTAACTATGGCTACACCTTC. As protein: CASSLVRRTNYGYTF.

This clonotype showed up many times. This chain links TRBV29-1 with TRBJ2-7, with D unresolved. Trimming shortened V by 7 bases and J by 4 bases, and 5 bases separated the two germline ends. The CDR3 is made up of 9 amino acids. Germline CDR1 reads SQVTM; CDR2 reads ANQGSEA. CDR3 residues: CSDLYEQYV. In nucleotides, the CDR3 is TGCAGCGATCTTTACGAGCAGTACGTC.

In its sample, this clonotype was seen many times. The V and J genes are TRBV7-9 and TRBJ1-2; TRBD1 is a possible D gene (5 bases). Germline V gene data show CDR1 as SEHNR and CDR2 as FQNEAQ (reference sequence). The CDR3 totals 15 residues. V lost 5 bases and J 4 bases, leaving 17 bases between the germline ends. The CDR3 region is CASSQGSGRTYGYTF. In DNA form, the CDR3 reads TGTGCCAGCAGCCAGGGTTCAGGGCGAACCTATGGCTACACCTTC. The full variable domain, rest sourced from reference TRBV7-9 and TRBJ1-2, is DTGVSQNPRHKITKRGQNVTFRCDPISEHNRLYWYRQTLGQGPEFLTYFQNEAQLEKSRLLSDRFSAERPKGSFSTLEIQRTEQGDSAMYLCASSQGSGRTYGYTFGSGTRLTVV.

This clonotype was picked up a small number of times. The chain recombines TRBV11-3 with TRBJ2-5; the D gene is possibly TRBD1 (5 bases). Trimming left V 4 bases short and J 5 bases short, with 8 bases between. CDR3 length equals 12 residues. CDR1 is SGHNT, CDR2 YENEEA, per germline. The CDR3 DNA follows: TGTGCCAGCAGCTCTTACAGGGAGACCCAGTACTTC. Translating it yields CASSSYRETQYF.

The sample holds many counts of this clonotype. The chain has TRBV5-1 and TRBJ2-7, with 8 positions matching TRBD1. Germline CDR1 SGHRS, CDR2 YFSETQ. The CDR3 is 16 residues long. J lost 0 bases, V lost 4 bases, and 9 bases had no gene match. The CDR3 DNA is TGCGCCAGCAGCGTTTTCCCGGGACAGGCCTCCTACGAGCAGTACTTC. Protein: CASSVFPGQASYEQYF.

This clonotype was counted only a few times. CDR3 in DNA: TGTGCCAGCAGCAACAGCGGGAGCCCCGACGAGCAGTACTTC. Its translation: CASSNSGSPDEQYF. This rearrangement joins TRBV7-9 to TRBJ2-7; 8 nucleotides line up with TRBD2. Germline V gives CDR1 SEHNR, CDR2 FQNEAQ (reference sequence). The CDR3 has 14 amino acids. Unmatched junction bases numbered 8, after V lost 5 bases and J lost 5 bases.

The chain links TRBV5-1 to TRBJ2-7; D is ambiguous. This CDR3 contains 12 residues. Germline CDR1 is SGHRS and CDR2 is YFSETQ. Deletions cut 2 bases from V and 7 bases from J, with 10 bases between. The CDR3 loop reads CASSFWGREQYF. The CDR3 nucleotides read TGCGCCAGCAGCTTCTGGGGTCGGGAGCAGTACTTC.

The CDR3 DNA is TGCAGCGTTGGAGGAGATGGCTACACCTTC. Encoded protein: CSVGGDGYTF. The chain carries TRBV29-1 and TRBJ1-2; no clear D gene. Trimming left V 4 bases short and J 6 bases short, with 6 bases between. Germline V gene lookup returns CDR1 SQVTM and CDR2 ANQGSEA. This CDR3 region has 10 residues.

The genes are TRBV7-3 and TRBJ2-2; D is unclear. This CDR3 comprises 13 residues. Trimming removed 4 bases at V and 5 bases at J, with 8 bases between. Germline CDR1 and CDR2: SGHTA and FQGTGA. CDR3 protein: CASSSPDTGELFF. The CDR3 DNA is TGTGCCAGCAGCTCCCCAGATACCGGGGAGCTGTTTTTT.

This clonotype has more than one count but fewer than ten. J is TRBJ2-3 and V is TRBV7-2; 10 bases are shared with TRBD2. Per the germline V gene, CDR1 is SGHTA and CDR2 is FQGNSA. V shed 5 bases and J 3 bases; nucleotides not matched to a gene: 5. The CDR3 contains 15 residues. CDR3 nucleotides: TGTGCCAGCAGCACAACGGGACTAGCGACAGATACGCAGTATTTT. Protein sequence: CASSTTGLATDTQYF.

Only a few counts were recorded for this clonotype. The V call is TRBV9, the J call TRBJ2-1; no definite D call. V shed 0 bases and J shed 0 bases, with 7 bases lying between them. The CDR3 runs 15 residues. The germline gives CDR1 SGDLS, CDR2 YYNGEE. The CDR3 loop is CASSVEAASYNEQFF. DNA for the CDR3: TGTGCCAGCAGCGTAGAGGCGGCCTCCTACAATGAGCAGTTCTTC. Variable domain in full (rest from reference TRBV9 and TRBJ2-1): DSGVTQTPKHLITATGQRVTLRCSPRSGDLSVYWYQQSLDQGLQFLIQYYNGEERAKGNILERFSAQQFPDLHSELNLSSLELGDSALYFCASSVEAASYNEQFFGPGTRLTVL.

The chain recombines TRBV10-3 with TRBJ1-1; TRBD1 might be the D (5 bases). The CDR3 has 12 residues. CDR1 and CDR2 from the germline V gene are ENHRY and SYGVKD. The V gene lost 10 bases and the J gene lost 5 bases, with 14 bases spanning the gap. The CDR3 sequence is CATGGSLTEAFF. The CDR3, as DNA: TGTGCCACCGGGGGGTCGTTAACTGAAGCTTTCTTT.

This clonotype was seen only a few times. This chain joins TRBV12-3 or TRBV12-4 and TRBJ1-2; D is unclear. Trimming removed 2 bases at V and 4 bases at J, with 8 bases between. The CDR3 is 13 amino acids. The DNA of the CDR3 is TGTGCCAGCAGTTTAAGTCTCAGCTATGGCTACACCTTC. Translated, it gives CASSLSLSYGYTF.

This clonotype occurred a few times. This sequence joins TRBV20-1 and TRBJ2-7, with D possibly being TRBD2 (6 bases). V was shortened by 0 bases and J by 6 bases, with 18 bases between the two germline ends. This CDR3 spans 15 amino acids. Germline CDR1 DFQATT, CDR2 SNEGSKA (reference sequence). CDR3 in DNA: TGCAGTGCTAGAGATCGGAGGGACGACTTCCCCGAGCAGTACTTC. Protein: CSARDRRDDFPEQYF.

The V call is TRBV20-1, the J call TRBJ2-1; D is ambiguous. V gave up 4 bases and J gave up 0 bases, with 19 bases separating them. The CDR3 consists of 17 residues. Germline CDR1 DFQATT, CDR2 SNEGSKA (reference sequence). CDR3 DNA: TGCAGTGCTACCCCCCGGGTGGGTAGGAGCTCCTACAATGAGCAGTTCTTC. Amino acid sequence: CSATPRVGRSSYNEQFF.

This clonotype was observed a handful of times. The chain combines TRBV7-9 with TRBJ2-7, with no clear D. Trimming left V 1 base short and J 6 bases short, with 7 bases between. Germline loops: CDR1 SEHNR, CDR2 FQNEAQ (reference sequence). The CDR3 sequence is 12 residues long. CDR3 coding DNA: TGTGCCAGCAGCTTAGGAACTCGCGAGCAGTACGTC. Protein: CASSLGTREQYV.

This clonotype was seen a handful of times. V is TRBV3-1 and J is TRBJ2-2, with 7 positions matching TRBD2. V lost 4 bases to trimming and J lost 6 bases; unmatched junction nucleotides: 8. CDR1 and CDR2 from the germline V gene are LGHDT and YNNKEL (reference sequence). The CDR3 is 15 residues long. The CDR3 nucleotides are TGTGCCAGCAGCCGGTCTTCCCGGGGGGCCGGGGAGCTGTTTTTT. Translated: CASSRSSRGAGELFF.

This clonotype was seen at least ten times. The V gene is TRBV20-1, the J gene TRBJ2-1, with D perhaps TRBD2 (6 bases). V shed 3 bases and J shed 5 bases, with 17 bases lying between them. CDR1 and CDR2 (germline): DFQATT, SNEGSKA (reference sequence). CDR3 length: 15 amino acids. The CDR3, as DNA: TGCAGTGCTAGTCTCCTCACTAGCACACACAATGAGCAGTTCTTC. Translation: CSASLLTSTHNEQFF.

A few counts support this clonotype. The chain joins TRBV11-2 to TRBJ2-7, with D tentatively TRBD2 (6 bases). Trimming took 4 bases from V and 6 from J, leaving 16 bases between them. Germline lookup yields CDR1 SGHAT and CDR2 FQNNGV. The CDR3 contains 14 residues. CDR3 sequence: CASSSDPGVGEQYF. The CDR3 DNA reads TGTGCCAGCAGCTCGGACCCGGGGGTGGGCGAGCAGTACTTC.

This clonotype was recorded many times. The chain is built from TRBV29-1 and TRBJ2-1; D is possibly TRBD1 (5 bases). The V and J ends lost 0 bases and 5 bases respectively, with 14 bases between them. The CDR3 sequence is 15 residues long. Per the germline V gene, CDR1 is SQVTM and CDR2 is ANQGSEA. CDR3: CSVEDLPTENNEQFF. Here the CDR3 DNA reads TGCAGCGTTGAAGATCTCCCGACAGAGAACAATGAGCAGTTCTTC.

V usage is TRBV29-1 and J usage is TRBJ2-7, with a weak D call TRBD2 (5 bases). The CDR3 has 13 amino acids. V gave up 4 bases and J gave up 7 bases, with 17 bases separating them. The germline V gene encodes CDR1 SQVTM and CDR2 ANQGSEA. CDR3 DNA sequence: TGCAGCGTTGCGGCGGGCGCAGAAGGGGAGCAGTACTTC. Residues: CSVAAGAEGEQYF.